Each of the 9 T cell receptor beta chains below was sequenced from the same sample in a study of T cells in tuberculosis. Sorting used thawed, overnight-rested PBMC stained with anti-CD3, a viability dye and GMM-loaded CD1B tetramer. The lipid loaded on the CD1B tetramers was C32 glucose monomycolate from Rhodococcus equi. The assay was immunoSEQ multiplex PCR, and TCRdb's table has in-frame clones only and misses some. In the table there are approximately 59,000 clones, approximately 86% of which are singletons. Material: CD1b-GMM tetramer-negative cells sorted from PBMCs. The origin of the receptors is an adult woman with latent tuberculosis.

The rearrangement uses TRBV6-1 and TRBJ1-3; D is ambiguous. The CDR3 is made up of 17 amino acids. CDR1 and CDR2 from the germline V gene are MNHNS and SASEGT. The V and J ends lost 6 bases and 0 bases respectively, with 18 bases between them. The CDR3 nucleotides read TGTGCCAGCAGAGAACGGGGAGGCCATAGCTCTGGAAACACCATATATTTT. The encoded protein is CASRERGGHSSGNTIYF.

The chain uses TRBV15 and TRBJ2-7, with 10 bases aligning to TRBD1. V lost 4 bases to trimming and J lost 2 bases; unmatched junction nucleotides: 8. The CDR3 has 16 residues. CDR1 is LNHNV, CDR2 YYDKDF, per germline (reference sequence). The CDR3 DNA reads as TGTGCCACCAGCAACTCCGGGACAGGGGCCACCTACGAGCAGTACTTC. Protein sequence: CATSNSGTGATYEQYF.

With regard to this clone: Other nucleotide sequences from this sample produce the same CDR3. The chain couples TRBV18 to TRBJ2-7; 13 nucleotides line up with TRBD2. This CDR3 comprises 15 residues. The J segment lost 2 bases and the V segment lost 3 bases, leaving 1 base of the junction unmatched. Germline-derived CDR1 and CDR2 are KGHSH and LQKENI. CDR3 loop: CASSPGLAGPYEQYF. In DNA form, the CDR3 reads TGTGCCAGCTCACCGGGACTAGCGGGACCCTACGAGCAGTACTTC.

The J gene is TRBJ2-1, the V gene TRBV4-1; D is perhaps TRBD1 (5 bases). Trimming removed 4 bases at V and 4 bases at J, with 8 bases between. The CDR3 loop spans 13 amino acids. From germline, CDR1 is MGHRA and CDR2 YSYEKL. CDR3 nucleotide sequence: TGCGCCAGCAGCCCCCAGGGTTACAATGAGCAGTTCTTC. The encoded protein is CASSPQGYNEQFF.

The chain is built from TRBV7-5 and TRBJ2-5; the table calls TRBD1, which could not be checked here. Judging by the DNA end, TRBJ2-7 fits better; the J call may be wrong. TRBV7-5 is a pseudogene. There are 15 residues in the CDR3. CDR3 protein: CARSFGGTITYEQYF. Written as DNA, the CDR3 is TGTGCCAGAAGCTTTGGGGGCACAATCACCTACGAGCAGTACTTC.

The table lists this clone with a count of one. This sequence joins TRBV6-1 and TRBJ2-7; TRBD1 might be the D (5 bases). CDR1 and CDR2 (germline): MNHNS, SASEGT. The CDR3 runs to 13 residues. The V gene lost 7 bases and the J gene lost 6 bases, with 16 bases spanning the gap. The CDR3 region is CASTTTRESEQYF. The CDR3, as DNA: TGTGCCAGCACTACTACCAGGGAATCCGAGCAGTACTTC.

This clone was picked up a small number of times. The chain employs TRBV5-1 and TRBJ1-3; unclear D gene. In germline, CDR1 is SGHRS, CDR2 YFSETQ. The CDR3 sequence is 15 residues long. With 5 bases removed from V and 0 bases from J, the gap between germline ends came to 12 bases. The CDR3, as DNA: TGCGCCAGCAGAGATGGACTGACCTCTGGAAACACCATATATTTT. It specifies CASRDGLTSGNTIYF. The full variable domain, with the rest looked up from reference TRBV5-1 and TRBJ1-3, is KAGVTQTPRYLIKTRGQQVTLSCSPISGHRSVSWYQQTPGQGLQFLFEYFSETQRNKGNFPGRFSGRQFSNSRSEMNVSTLELGDSALYLCASRDGLTSGNTIYFGEGSWLTVV.

DNA of the CDR3: TGTGCCAGCAGTTTTCTAGGGACCCAGTACTTC. This sequence encodes CASSFLGTQYF. The gene calls are TRBV27 and TRBJ2-5; no clear D. The CDR3 sequence is 11 residues long. CDR1 and CDR2 from the germline V gene are MNHEY and SMNVEV (reference sequence). The germline V and J ends were trimmed by 3 bases and 7 bases, with 6 bases remaining between them.

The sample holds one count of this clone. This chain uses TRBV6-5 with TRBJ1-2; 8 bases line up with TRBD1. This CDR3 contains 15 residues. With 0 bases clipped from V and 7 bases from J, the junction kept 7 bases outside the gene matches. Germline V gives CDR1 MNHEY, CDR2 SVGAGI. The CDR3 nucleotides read TGTGCCAGCAGTTACTCCGACAGGGGAGATCTTGGCTACACCTTC. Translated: CASSYSDRGDLGYTF.